The clone carrying this TCR beta chain was detected only a few times. The antigen is not known. This sample was taken from a study of post-analysis software for immune sequencing data. The study, taken as a whole, reports: Samples from a shared batch, those prepared together, strongly co-clustered by F measure. When compared against controls, multiple sclerosis patients showed significantly lower normalized Chao1 diversity. Among four to six TRBV segments more frequent in patients than controls were TRBV5-6, TRBV5-1 and TRBV20-1.

Germline-derived CDR1 and CDR2 are ENHRY and SYGVKD. The CDR3 spans 18 residues. Trimming took 8 bases from V and 0 from J; bases not matched to a gene: 13. Included in the TCR beta cDNA libraries were unique molecular identifiers. Some 500,000 cDNA molecules came from about 1 to 10 million T cells. Using its own MiXCR run on the PCR reads, TCRdb lists one record per CDR3 protein. The data contain about 460,000 distinct CDR3 sequences, over 35% of them singletons. Material for sequencing was blood. This rearrangement joins TRBV10-3 to TRBJ2-6, with TRBD2 matching 7 bases. This receptor was identified in a girl aged 5-17 years with multiple sclerosis. CDR3 sequence: CAISPGWGRASGANVLTF. The CDR3 DNA reads TGTGCCATCTCTCCCGGGTGGGGGAGGGCCTCTGGGGCCAACGTCCTGACTTTC.